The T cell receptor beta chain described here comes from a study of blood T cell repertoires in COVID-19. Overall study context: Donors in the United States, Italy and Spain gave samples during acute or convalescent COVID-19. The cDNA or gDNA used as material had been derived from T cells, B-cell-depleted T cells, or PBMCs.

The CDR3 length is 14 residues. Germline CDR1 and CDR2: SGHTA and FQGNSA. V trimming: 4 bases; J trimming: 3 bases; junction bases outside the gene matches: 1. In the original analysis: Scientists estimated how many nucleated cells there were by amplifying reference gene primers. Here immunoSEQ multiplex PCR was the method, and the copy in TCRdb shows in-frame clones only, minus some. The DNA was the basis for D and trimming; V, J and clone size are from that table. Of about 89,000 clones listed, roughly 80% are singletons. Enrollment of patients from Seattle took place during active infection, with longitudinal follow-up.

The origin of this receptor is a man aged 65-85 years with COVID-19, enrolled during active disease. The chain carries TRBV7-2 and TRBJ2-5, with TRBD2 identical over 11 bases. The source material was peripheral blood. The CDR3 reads CASSSGLAEETQYF. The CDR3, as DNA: TGTGCCAGCAGCTCGGGACTAGCGGAAGAGACCCAGTACTTC.